The present entry profiles one TCR beta chain with its context. The method was immunoSEQ multiplex PCR; TCRdb's version includes in-frame clones alone and lacks a portion of them. The sample lists fewer than 250,000 clones, 85% occurring once. The entry originates in a study of blood T cell repertoires in COVID-19. Trimming cost V 4 bases and J 8 bases; bases outside gene matches: 13. CDR1 is MNHEY and CDR2 is SVGAGI in the germline V gene. CDR3 length: 16 amino acids. The clonotype was recovered from a woman aged 60-75 years with active or convalescent COVID-19. The sample was peripheral blood. The chain couples TRBV6-5 to TRBJ2-1, with 8 bases matching TRBD1. Here the CDR3 reads CASSFGSGTGFDEQFF. CDR3 DNA sequence: TGTGCCAGCAGTTTCGGTAGTGGGACAGGTTTTGATGAGCAGTTCTTC.